This T cell receptor beta chain derives from a study of T cell responses to AZD1222 COVID-19 vaccine. Study-level information: Pooling of second doses given at about 4 or about 12 weeks was done. Study-level findings and limits: Clonal diversity was possibly underestimated; the donors were predominantly white British and more often female.

The germline gives CDR1 SGHRS, CDR2 YFSETQ. The CDR3 contains 13 residues. Trimming removed 2 bases from V and 8 bases from J, with 11 bases in between. Only in-frame clones appear in the TCRdb table, and some are missing; sequencing was by immunoSEQ multiplex PCR. The table shows about 120,000 clones, with about nine tenths occurring only once. On this clone itself: What it binds is unknown.

Sample: peripheral blood, taken on day 0 of AZD1222 vaccination. This sequence was found in an adult in good health. The chain joins TRBV5-1 to TRBJ2-1, with D maybe TRBD2 (6 bases). In DNA form, the CDR3 reads TGCGCCAGCAGCTTATACGGGGGTGATGAGCAGTTCTTC. Translation: CASSLYGGDEQFF.